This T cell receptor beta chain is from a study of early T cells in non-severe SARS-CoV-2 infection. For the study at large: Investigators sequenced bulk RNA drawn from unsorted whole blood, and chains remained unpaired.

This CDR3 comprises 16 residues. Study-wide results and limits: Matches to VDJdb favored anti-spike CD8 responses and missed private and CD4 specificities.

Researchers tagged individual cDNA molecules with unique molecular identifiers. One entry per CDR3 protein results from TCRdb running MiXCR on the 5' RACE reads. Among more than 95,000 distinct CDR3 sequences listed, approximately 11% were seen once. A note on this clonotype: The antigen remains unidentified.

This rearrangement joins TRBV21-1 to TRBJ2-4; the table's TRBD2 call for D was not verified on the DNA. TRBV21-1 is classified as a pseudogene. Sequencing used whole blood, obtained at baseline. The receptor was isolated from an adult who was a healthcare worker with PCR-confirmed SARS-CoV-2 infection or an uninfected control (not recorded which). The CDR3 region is CASSAFKGVPKNIQYF. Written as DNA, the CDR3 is TGTGCCAGCAGCGCCTTCAAGGGAGTGCCCAAAAACATTCAGTACTTC.